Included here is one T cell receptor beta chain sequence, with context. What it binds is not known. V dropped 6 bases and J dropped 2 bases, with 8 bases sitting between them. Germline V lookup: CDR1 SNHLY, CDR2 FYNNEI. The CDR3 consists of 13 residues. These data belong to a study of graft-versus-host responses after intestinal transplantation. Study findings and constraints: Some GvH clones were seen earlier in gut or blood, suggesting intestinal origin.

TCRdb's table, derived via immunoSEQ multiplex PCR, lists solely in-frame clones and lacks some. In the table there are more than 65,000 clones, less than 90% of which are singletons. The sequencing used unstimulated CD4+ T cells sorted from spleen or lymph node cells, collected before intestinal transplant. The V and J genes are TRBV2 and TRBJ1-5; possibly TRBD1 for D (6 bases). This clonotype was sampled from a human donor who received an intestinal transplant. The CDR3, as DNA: TGTGCCAGCAGGGCAGGGGGCAATCAGCCCCAGCATTTT. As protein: CASRAGGNQPQHF. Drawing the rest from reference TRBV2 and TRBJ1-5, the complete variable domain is EPEVTQTPSHQVTQMGQEVILRCVPISNHLYFYWYRQILGQKVEFLVSFYNNEISEKSEIFDDQFSVERPDGSNFTLKIRSTKLEDSAMYFCASRAGGNQPQHFGDGTRLSIL.